These 15 T cell receptor beta chains were all obtained from the same sample, sequenced in a study of T cell clusters in autoimmune cytopenias. TRB rearrangements were amplified by touch-down multiplex PCR with mixed TRB-A/B primers. TCRdb reprocessed the multiplex PCR reads, with one entry per CDR3 protein and no DNA. The sample has about 12,000 distinct CDR3 sequences; the top ten hold about 3.1%. About 39,000 genome equivalents of blood DNA were amplified for TRB. These data were likewise used in another study, on T cell repertoires in aging, cancer and after chemotherapy.

The sequenced sample consisted of peripheral blood. Source of these receptors: a human donor in good health.

V gene TRBV19 combines with J gene TRBJ1-5; TCRdb returns TRBD1, unconfirmable since there is no DNA. The germline gives CDR1 LNHDA, CDR2 SQIVND (reference sequence). There are 16 residues in the CDR3. This CDR3 reads CASSITMTGGVQPQHF.

V is TRBV30 and J is TRBJ1-5; TCRdb's assignment of TRBD1 cannot be checked, as there is no DNA. CDR3 length: 14 residues. The germline gives CDR1 GTSNPN, CDR2 SVGIG (reference sequence). CDR3 protein: CAWSHGTGRQPQHF.

This chain connects TRBV6-1 to TRBJ1-2. Germline V CDR1 and CDR2: MNHNS, SASEGT. CDR3 length: 12 residues. CDR3: CAIQKDNYGYTF.

This clonotype counts as medium-sized by frequency. This chain connects TRBV6-4 to TRBJ1-6; TCRdb returns TRBD1, unconfirmable since there is no DNA. The length of the CDR3 is 15 residues. The V gene's germline CDR1 is MRHNA and CDR2 SNTAGT. The CDR3: CASSATGTGDSPLHF.

The chain recombines TRBV4-1 with TRBJ1-2. The V gene's germline CDR1 is MGHRA and CDR2 YSYEKL. The CDR3 contains 14 residues. The CDR3 reads CASSQDRAGYGYTF.

The chain is built from TRBV24-1 and TRBJ2-3; there is no DNA to check the TCRdb D call of TRBD1. The CDR3 has 16 residues. CDR1 is KGHDR and CDR2 is SFDVKD in the germline V gene. The CDR3 region is CATSDLQGARTDTQYF.

The chain has TRBV7-9 and TRBJ1-5; as DNA is missing, the TRBD1 call by TCRdb cannot be tested. Germline-derived CDR1 and CDR2 are SEHNR and FQNEAQ (reference sequence). CDR3 length equals 14 residues. CDR3 residues: CASSSTGSNQPQHF. The whole variable domain, remainder taken from reference TRBV7-9 and TRBJ1-5, is DTGVSQNPRHKITKRGQNVTFRCDPISEHNRLYWYRQTLGQGPEFLTYFQNEAQLEKSRLLSDRFSAERPKGSFSTLEIQRTEQGDSAMYLCASSSTGSNQPQHFGDGTRLSIL.

The chain joins TRBV5-4 to TRBJ1-1; TCRdb lists TRBD1, though no DNA is available to test this call. The germline CDR1 and CDR2 sequences are SGHNT and YYREEE (reference sequence). CDR3 length: 14 residues. CDR3 sequence reads: CASSRQGRVTEAFF.

V gene TRBV30 combines with J gene TRBJ2-2; the D call of TRBD1 rests on TCRdb alone, since no DNA is present to check it. This CDR3 is built from 18 residues. CDR1 is GTSNPN and CDR2 is SVGIG in the germline V gene (reference sequence). Here the CDR3 reads CAWSVRWTGLENTGELFF.

This sequence joins TRBV5-4 and TRBJ2-7; TCRdb gives TRBD1 as the D gene, but with no DNA this cannot be confirmed. CDR1 SGHNT and CDR2 YYREEE come from the germline V gene (reference sequence). This CDR3 comprises 13 residues. The CDR3 is CASSSGGRDEQYF.

This sequence joins TRBV15 and TRBJ1-1; TCRdb indicates TRBD1, and absent DNA this call remains unverified. Germline V CDR1 and CDR2: LNHNV, YYDKDF (reference sequence). The CDR3 totals 13 residues. CDR3 sequence: CATSTGTNTEAFF.

The chain combines TRBV20-1 with TRBJ1-5; TCRdb outputs TRBD1, but without DNA this stays unchecked. CDR3 length: 15 amino acids. Germline-derived CDR1 and CDR2 are DFQATT and SNEGSKA (reference sequence). CDR3 in amino acids: CSASGTGGYNQPQHF.

The chain joins TRBV28 to TRBJ1-4. Germline-derived CDR1 and CDR2 are MDHEN and SYDVKM. CDR3 length: 15 residues. CDR3 residues: CASRERVPTNEKLFF.

In terms of frequency, this clonotype is medium-sized. The CDR3 spells CASSLGIGGSYEQYF. The V call is TRBV27, the J call TRBJ2-7; TCRdb picks TRBD1, but there is no DNA to check that call. The CDR3 is made up of 15 amino acids. Germline V gene sequence: CDR1 MNHEY, CDR2 SMNVEV (reference sequence).

The chain has TRBV20-1 and TRBJ1-4; TCRdb gives TRBD1 as the D gene, but with no DNA this cannot be confirmed. The CDR3 is made up of 13 amino acids. Germline CDR1 and CDR2: DFQATT and SNEGSKA (reference sequence). The CDR3 loop reads CSARHRGDEKLFF.